This entry lists 30 T cell receptor beta chains sequenced from one sample in a study of CD8+ T cells in alopecia areata. Reverse transcription of extracted RNA yielded cDNA, which provided the sequencing template. Profiled with immunoSEQ multiplex PCR; TCRdb holds only in-frame clones, not every one. Of about 140,000 clones listed, roughly 46% are singletons. The source was CD4+ T cells sorted from blood, collected at week 0. Receptors were obtained from a human donor with alopecia areata.

This clone was counted only a few times. The chain employs TRBV19 and TRBJ2-2, with D unresolved. CDR3 size: 14 residues. The ends were cut back, 10 bases at V and 4 bases at J, with 16 bases in the middle. Germline V gene sequence: CDR1 LNHDA, CDR2 SQIVND (reference sequence). The CDR3 reads CATQYGVGTGELFF. In nucleotides, the CDR3 is TGTGCCACCCAGTATGGGGTAGGCACCGGGGAGCTGTTTTTT.

This clone was seen a handful of times. V gene TRBV18 combines with J gene TRBJ2-2; D uncertain. This CDR3 has 14 residues. V lost 3 bases and J lost 9, with 14 bases in between. CDR1 and CDR2 from the germline V gene are KGHSH and LQKENI. The CDR3 loop is CASSPSTPARELFF. The DNA of the CDR3 is TGTGCCAGCTCACCTTCGACACCTGCCCGGGAGCTGTTTTTT.

The V gene is TRBV30, the J gene TRBJ1-1; D is unclear. This CDR3 comprises 12 residues. Looked up from germline, CDR1 is GTSNPN and CDR2 is SVGIG (reference sequence). V lost 7 bases to trimming and J lost 11 bases, with 20 bases between them. CDR3 amino acids: CAYLGSVSLAFF. The DNA for the CDR3 is TGTGCCTACCTAGGGAGCGTATCCCTGGCTTTCTTT. Full variable domain (remainder filled in from reference TRBV30 and TRBJ1-1): SQTIHQWPATLVQPVGSPLSLECTVEGTSNPNLYWYRQAAGRGLQLLFYSVGIGQISSEVPQNLSASRPQDRQFILSSKKLLLSDSGFYLCAYLGSVSLAFFGQGTRLTVV.

This clone was detected a few times. The chain employs TRBV30 and TRBJ2-2; D may be TRBD2 (6 bases). The length of the CDR3 is 13 residues. Germline loops: CDR1 GTSNPN, CDR2 SVGIG (reference sequence). V gave up 2 bases and J gave up 5 bases, with 9 bases separating them. This chain's CDR3 is CAWSLAGTGELFF. In DNA, the CDR3 is TGTGCCTGGAGTCTTGCGGGGACCGGGGAGCTGTTTTTT.

The chain is built from TRBV6-6 and TRBJ1-2; D is perhaps TRBD1 (5 bases). The germline gives CDR1 MNHNY, CDR2 SVGAGI (reference sequence). CDR3 length: 12 amino acids. Trimming took off 7 bases at V and 6 bases at J, with 12 bases between the two ends. The CDR3 loop is CASTLIRDGYTF. The DNA for the CDR3 is TGTGCCAGCACTCTCATCAGGGATGGCTACACCTTC.

The J gene is TRBJ2-1, the V gene TRBV15, with TRBD2 matching over 7 bases. V shed 9 bases and J 4 bases; nucleotides not matched to a gene: 9. Germline V gene sequence: CDR1 LNHNV, CDR2 YYDKDF (reference sequence). The CDR3 is made up of 14 amino acids. The CDR3 DNA sequence: TGTGCCACTGCACCTAGCGGTACATACAATGAGCAGTTCTTC. It is translated as CATAPSGTYNEQFF.

This clone has more than one count but fewer than ten. The chain combines TRBV29-1 with TRBJ1-1; TRBD1 aligns across 9 bases. Germline values: CDR1 SQVTM, CDR2 ANQGSEA. The CDR3 is made up of 12 amino acids. The CDR3 reads CSSGTGRTEAFF. CDR3 coding DNA: TGCAGTTCCGGGACAGGGAGGACTGAAGCTTTCTTT.

This clone is a singleton in its sample. The chain links TRBV7-2 to TRBJ2-7; a weak D match, TRBD2 (6 bases). V lost 3 bases to trimming and J lost 5 bases, with 11 bases between them. The CDR3 contains 13 residues. CDR1 and CDR2 from the germline V gene are SGHTA and FQGNSA. CDR3 sequence (DNA): TGTGCCAGCAGCTTCACGGGGAGGAACGAGCAGTACTTC. Its protein product is CASSFTGRNEQYF.

This clone was counted a few times. The chain joins TRBV25-1 to TRBJ2-7; weak D call: TRBD1 (6 bases). The CDR3 totals 15 residues. The germline V gene encodes CDR1 MGHDK and CDR2 SYGVNS. The V end was cut by 3 bases, the J end by 3 bases, with 15 bases between. In DNA, the CDR3 is TGTGCCAGCAGTGAGCCTACAGGGAACAGCTACGAGCAGTACTTC. It codes for CASSEPTGNSYEQYF.

The gene calls are TRBV28 and TRBJ2-7; D unresolved. The V end lost 7 bases, the J end lost 2 bases, and 18 bases lay between the germline ends. The CDR3 contains 15 residues. The germline V gene encodes CDR1 MDHEN and CDR2 SYDVKM. This CDR3 reads CASTETRTPAYEQYF. The DNA of the CDR3 is TGTGCCAGCACCGAAACGCGGACGCCCGCCTACGAGCAGTACTTC.

This clone was seen more than once but under ten times. The chain uses TRBV6-6 and TRBJ2-7, with D maybe TRBD2 (5 bases). This CDR3 has 14 residues. The germline CDR1 and CDR2 sequences are MNHNY and SVGAGI (reference sequence). V shed 8 bases and J shed 2 bases, with 16 bases lying between them. The CDR3 DNA reads as TGTGCCAGCCTTTTACGGACGGGGACCTACGAGCAGTACTTC. The encoded protein is CASLLRTGTYEQYF.

The V and J genes are TRBV2 and TRBJ1-2, with D hard to call. From germline, CDR1 is SNHLY and CDR2 FYNNEI. CDR3 length: 13 amino acids. With 1 base removed from V and 2 bases from J, the gap between germline ends came to 5 bases. The CDR3 is CASSEVSNYGYTF. For the CDR3, the DNA is TGTGCCAGCAGTGAAGTATCGAACTATGGCTACACCTTC. The variable domain in full, completed from reference TRBV2 and TRBJ1-2, reads EPEVTQTPSHQVTQMGQEVILRCVPISNHLYFYWYRQILGQKVEFLVSFYNNEISEKSEIFDDQFSVERPDGSNFTLKIRSTKLEDSAMYFCASSEVSNYGYTFGSGTRLTVV.

V gene TRBV7-9 combines with J gene TRBJ1-1, with 10 bases that match TRBD1. The germline V gene has CDR1 SEHNR and CDR2 FQNEAQ (reference sequence). The CDR3 is 18 residues long. Germline trimming cut 8 bases from V and 0 bases from J; bases unmatched to any gene: 15. CDR3 in amino acids: CASPKPLPDRGMNTEAFF. DNA for the CDR3: TGTGCCAGCCCCAAACCCCTACCGGACAGGGGGATGAACACTGAAGCTTTCTTT.

The table lists this clone with a count of one. The gene calls are TRBV18 and TRBJ1-2; TRBD1 is a possible D gene (6 bases). The CDR3 runs to 13 residues. Germline loops: CDR1 KGHSH, CDR2 LQKENI. Trimming shortened V by 5 bases and J by 3 bases, and 10 bases separated the two germline ends. The CDR3 sequence is CASSADRHYGYTF. The CDR3 DNA reads TGTGCCAGCTCAGCGGACAGACACTATGGCTACACCTTC.

In its sample, this clone was seen a few times. This rearrangement joins TRBV5-1 to TRBJ2-2; D is unresolved. V lost 3 bases and J 5 bases, leaving 5 bases between the germline ends. In germline, CDR1 is SGHRS, CDR2 YFSETQ. This CDR3 has 12 residues. The CDR3 DNA reads as TGCGCCAGCAGCTACACAACCGGGGAGCTGTTTTTT. It is translated as CASSYTTGELFF.

V gene TRBV15 combines with J gene TRBJ1-5, with D possibly TRBD1 on 5 matching bases. The V and J ends lost 0 bases and 4 bases respectively, with 10 bases between them. Germline-derived CDR1 and CDR2 are LNHNV and YYDKDF (reference sequence). This CDR3 is built from 15 residues. The CDR3 sequence: CATSRDRGRNQPQHF. CDR3 DNA sequence: TGTGCCACCAGCAGAGATCGGGGCCGGAATCAGCCCCAGCATTTT.

A few counts support this clone. The CDR3 coding sequence is TGCGCCAGCAGCATACAGGGACAGACCCAGTACTTC. Translated, it gives CASSIQGQTQYF. The V gene is TRBV5-1, the J gene TRBJ2-5; D might be TRBD1 (6 bases). V was shortened by 4 bases and J by 6 bases, with 10 bases between the two germline ends. Germline CDR1 and CDR2: SGHRS and YFSETQ. The CDR3 runs to 12 residues.

The chain's CDR3 is CASSFLGHGRTEDTQYF. CDR3 nucleotides: TGCGCCAGCAGCTTTTTAGGACACGGCCGAACCGAAGATACGCAGTATTTT. J is TRBJ2-3 and V is TRBV5-1; a possible D gene is TRBD1 (5 bases). Germline V CDR1 and CDR2: SGHRS, YFSETQ. Trimming stripped 2 bases from V and 5 bases from J, with 21 bases between. The CDR3 covers 17 residues.

The rearrangement uses TRBV7-3 and TRBJ2-1; 10 bases are shared with TRBD2. The CDR3 runs 14 residues. CDR1 and CDR2 (germline): SGHTA, FQGTGA. The V gene end was trimmed by 5 bases and the J gene end by 2 bases; junction bases not matched to a gene: 0. The CDR3 sequence is CASSTSGTYNEQFF. CDR3 DNA: TGTGCCAGCAGCACTAGCGGGACCTACAATGAGCAGTTCTTC.

The V and J genes are TRBV28 and TRBJ2-3; TRBD2 agrees at 7 bases. The CDR3 has 13 residues. Germline CDR1 reads MDHEN; CDR2 reads SYDVKM. V gave up 5 bases and J gave up 3 bases; unmatched junction bases: 2. CDR3 amino acids: CASSPGGTDTQYF. The CDR3 DNA reads TGTGCCAGCAGTCCGGGGGGTACAGATACGCAGTATTTT.

The sample holds a few counts of this clone. V is TRBV29-1 and J is TRBJ2-5; possibly TRBD2 for D (6 bases). The J call is uncertain, as TRBJ2-7 better fits the DNA end. Germline lookup yields CDR1 SQVTM and CDR2 ANQGSEA. This CDR3 is built from 14 residues. The DNA for the CDR3 is TGCAGCCCCCGGGGGAGCGCCACCACCTACGAGCAGTACTTC. Its translation: CSPRGSATTYEQYF.

The chain carries TRBV2 and TRBJ2-6; 10 bases are a match to TRBD1. J lost 1 base, V lost 6 bases, and 9 bases had no gene match. The CDR3 covers 18 residues. Germline CDR1 reads SNHLY; CDR2 reads FYNNEI. CDR3 sequence: CASSGRTGGVSGANVLTF. The DNA of the CDR3 is TGTGCCAGCAGCGGCAGGACAGGGGGGGTTTCTGGGGCCAACGTCCTGACTTTC.

The chain carries TRBV5-1 and TRBJ1-3; D unresolved. From germline, CDR1 is SGHRS and CDR2 YFSETQ. The V and J ends lost 2 bases and 0 bases respectively, with 6 bases between them. The CDR3 contains 14 residues. CDR3 protein: CASSLRSSGNTIYF. The CDR3 DNA reads TGCGCCAGCAGCTTAAGGAGCTCTGGAAACACCATATATTTT.

CDR3 bases: TGCGCCAGCAGCTTGACCGGGGTCATATACGAGCAGTACTTC. It specifies CASSLTGVIYEQYF. The rearrangement uses TRBV5-1 and TRBJ2-7; a possible D gene is TRBD2 (5 bases). V shed 1 base and J shed 4 bases, with 12 bases lying between them. Per germline, CDR1 SGHRS and CDR2 YFSETQ. CDR3 size: 14 residues.

The V and J genes are TRBV7-2 and TRBJ2-3; 7 bases map to TRBD1. Germline trimming cut 7 bases from V and 2 bases from J; bases unmatched to any gene: 6. The CDR3 has 14 amino acids. In germline, CDR1 is SGHTA, CDR2 FQGNSA. In DNA, the CDR3 is TGTGCCAGCACCCCGGGACAGACCACAGATACGCAGTATTTT. This translates into CASTPGQTTDTQYF. Together with reference TRBV7-2 and TRBJ2-3, the CDR3 gives the full variable domain: GAGVSQSPSNKVTEKGKDVELRCDPISGHTALYWYRQSLGQGLEFLIYFQGNSAPDKSGLPSDRFSAERTGGSVSTLTIQRTQQEDSAVYLCASTPGQTTDTQYFGPGTRLTVL.

The rearrangement uses TRBV5-1 and TRBJ2-5, with TRBD2 matching 16 bases. Per germline, CDR1 SGHRS and CDR2 YFSETQ. The CDR3 has 17 residues. Germline trimming cut 3 bases from V and 2 bases from J; bases unmatched to any gene: 4. Here the CDR3 reads CASSSGLAGGIQETQYF. For the CDR3, the DNA is TGCGCCAGCAGCTCGGGACTAGCGGGAGGGATACAAGAGACCCAGTACTTC.

The chain links TRBV29-1 to TRBJ2-5; tentative D call: TRBD1 (6 bases). Trimming removed 1 base from V and 3 bases from J, with 9 bases in between. CDR1 and CDR2 (germline): SQVTM, ANQGSEA. This CDR3 is built from 13 residues. This CDR3 is CSVEGRTEETQYF. CDR3 DNA: TGCAGCGTTGAAGGTCGGACAGAAGAGACCCAGTACTTC.

This chain uses TRBV15 with TRBJ2-7; perhaps D is TRBD1 or TRBD2 (5 bases each). Deletions cut 0 bases from V and 7 bases from J, with 7 bases between. The CDR3 totals 12 residues. CDR1 is LNHNV, CDR2 YYDKDF, per germline (reference sequence). CDR3 sequence reads: CATSRDEGEQYF. CDR3 DNA: TGTGCCACCAGCAGAGATGAGGGGGAGCAGTACTTC.

The chain employs TRBV4-3 and TRBJ2-3; D is unresolved. Trimming pared 0 bases from V and 5 bases from J, leaving 6 bases between. The CDR3 loop spans 13 amino acids. Germline V gives CDR1 LGHNA, CDR2 YSLEER. CDR3 region: CASSQEGVDTQYF. CDR3 nucleotide sequence: TGCGCCAGCAGCCAAGAAGGCGTAGATACGCAGTATTTT.

The chain has TRBV27 and TRBJ1-2, with D possibly matching TRBD1 (6 bases). Germline V lookup: CDR1 MNHEY, CDR2 SMNVEV (reference sequence). V lost 6 bases and J lost 6, with 17 bases in between. The CDR3 extends over 14 amino acids. The CDR3 sequence is CASSPSGQGNGYTF. CDR3 DNA: TGTGCCAGCAGCCCTAGCGGTCAGGGGAATGGCTACACCTTC.